The T cell receptor beta chain described here comes from a study of CD8 T cells in Susac syndrome. RNA was extracted with the RNeasy kit, and a quantity of roughly 0.5 to 1 ug was reverse transcribed using random hexamers. MiXCR was run by TCRdb on the immunoSEQ multiplex PCR reads, yielding one entry per CDR3 protein. The sample lists about 130,000 distinct CDR3 sequences, 90% to 95% occurring once. TCR beta sequences were obtained from blood CD8+ and CD4+ T cells. V dropped 3 bases and J dropped 7; count of bases not matched to a gene: 7. The CDR3 is 15 residues long. Per the germline V gene, CDR1 is MNHEY and CDR2 is SMNVEV (reference sequence).

The sequenced sample was CD8+ T cells from PBMCs. The rearrangement uses TRBV27 and TRBJ2-1; the match to TRBD2 covers 9 bases. The clonotype originates from a human donor with multiple sclerosis. The CDR3 region has the DNA TGTGCCAGCAGTTTCTTTGCGGGAGGGCGAAATGAGCAGTTCTTC. Translating gives CASSFFAGGRNEQFF.